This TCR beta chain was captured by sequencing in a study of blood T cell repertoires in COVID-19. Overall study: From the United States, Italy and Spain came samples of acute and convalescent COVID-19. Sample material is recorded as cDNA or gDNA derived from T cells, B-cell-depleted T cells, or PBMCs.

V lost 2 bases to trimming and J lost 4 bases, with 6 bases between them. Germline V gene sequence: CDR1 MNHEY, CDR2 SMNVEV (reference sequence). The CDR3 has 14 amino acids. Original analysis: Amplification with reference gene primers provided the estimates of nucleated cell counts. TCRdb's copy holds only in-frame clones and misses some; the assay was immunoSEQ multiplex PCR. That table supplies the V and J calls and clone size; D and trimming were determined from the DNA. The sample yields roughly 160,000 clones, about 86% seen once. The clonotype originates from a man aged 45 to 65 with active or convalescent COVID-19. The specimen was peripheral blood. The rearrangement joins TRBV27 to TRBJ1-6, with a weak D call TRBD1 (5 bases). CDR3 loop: CASSLGGYNSPLHF. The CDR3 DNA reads TGTGCCAGCAGTTTAGGGGGGTATAATTCACCCCTCCACTTT.